These 22 T cell receptor beta chains share one sample of origin, sequenced in a study of T cell responses to AZD1222 COVID-19 vaccine. Clones were sequenced by immunoSEQ multiplex PCR, and TCRdb holds only the in-frame ones, with some missing. This repertoire shows 95,000 to 110,000 clones, 75% to 95% found once; its top ten account for roughly 6%. The source material was peripheral blood, sampled 28 days after the second AZD1222 dose. The receptors here all came from an adult who received the AZD1222 COVID-19 vaccine.

The rearrangement links TRBV28 to TRBJ1-4, with TRBD1 matching over 7 bases. Germline-derived CDR1 and CDR2 are MDHEN and SYDVKM. The trim removed 4 bases at V and 4 bases at J, leaving 6 bases unmatched. This CDR3 comprises 15 residues. The CDR3 protein is CASSSRDRYNEKLFF. CDR3 sequence (DNA): TGTGCCAGCAGTTCCCGGGACAGATATAATGAAAAACTGTTTTTT.

DNA for the CDR3: TGTGCCAGCTCACCAGACTTCGGGGGCGAGAACATTCAGTACTTC. Protein product: CASSPDFGGENIQYF. V and J are TRBV18 and TRBJ2-4; D might be TRBD1 or TRBD2, each matching 6 bases. CDR3 length: 15 residues. Germline values: CDR1 KGHSH, CDR2 LQKENI. Trimming removed 2 bases at V and 7 bases at J, with 15 bases between.

This sequence joins TRBV10-3 and TRBJ2-7; D uncertain. The V gene's germline CDR1 is ENHRY and CDR2 SYGVKD. V lost 0 bases to trimming and J lost 3 bases, with 9 bases between them. The CDR3 has 14 residues. The CDR3 coding sequence is TGTGCCATCAGTGAGTCAAAAAGGGTCTACGAGCAGTACTTC. Protein product: CAISESKRVYEQYF.

This chain links TRBV5-1 with TRBJ1-2; 12 positions agree with TRBD1. Germline V lookup: CDR1 SGHRS, CDR2 YFSETQ. The CDR3 contains 15 residues. V shed 4 bases and J 6 bases; nucleotides not matched to a gene: 7. The CDR3, as DNA: TGCGCCAGCAGCGGGACAGGGGGCGACGGGAATGGCTACACCTTC. Translated: CASSGTGGDGNGYTF.

The genes are TRBV19 and TRBJ2-3; 7 bases match TRBD2. The CDR3 covers 14 residues. The junction had 0 bases not matched to a gene; V was cut back by 2 bases and J by 1 base. Germline V CDR1 and CDR2: LNHDA, SQIVND (reference sequence). Here the CDR3 DNA reads TGTGCCAGTAGTATACGGGGGGGCACAGATACGCAGTATTTT. The encoded protein is CASSIRGGTDTQYF.

The V call is TRBV30, the J call TRBJ1-1, with D possibly being TRBD1 (5 bases). Trimming stripped 5 bases from V and 11 bases from J, with 15 bases between. This CDR3 comprises 11 residues. CDR1 and CDR2 from the germline V gene are GTSNPN and SVGIG (reference sequence). The CDR3 bases are TGTGCCTGGGCGGTCGGGGGAGAGGCTTTCTTT. It codes for CAWAVGGEAFF. The full variable domain, with the rest looked up from reference TRBV30 and TRBJ1-1, is SQTIHQWPATLVQPVGSPLSLECTVEGTSNPNLYWYRQAAGRGLQLLFYSVGIGQISSEVPQNLSASRPQDRQFILSSKKLLLSDSGFYLCAWAVGGEAFFGQGTRLTVV.

The chain is built from TRBV3-1 (or the pseudogene TRBV3-2) and TRBJ2-2, with 8 bases matching TRBD1. The J segment lost 6 bases and the V segment lost 5 bases, leaving 5 bases of the junction unmatched. CDR3 length equals 14 residues. The germline V gene encodes CDR1 LGHDT and CDR2 YNNKEL (reference sequence). CDR3 loop: CASSSQGAAGELFF. For the CDR3, the DNA is TGTGCCAGCAGCTCTCAGGGGGCGGCCGGGGAGCTGTTTTTT.

This clone occurred once. This chain links TRBV18 with TRBJ2-7; D gene ambiguous. Per the germline V gene, CDR1 is KGHSH and CDR2 is LQKENI. Trimming removed 0 bases from V and 2 bases from J, with 8 bases in between. This CDR3 spans 14 amino acids. CDR3 sequence (DNA): TGTGCCAGCTCACCACCGGGGTCAGCCTACGAGCAGTACTTC. Amino acid sequence: CASSPPGSAYEQYF.

V is TRBV28 and J is TRBJ1-3; D gene ambiguous. This CDR3 is 14 amino acids long. The V end was cut by 1 base, the J end by 4 bases, with 8 bases between. From germline, CDR1 is MDHEN and CDR2 SYDVKM. The CDR3 sequence is CASSLSVSGNTIYF. DNA of the CDR3: TGTGCCAGCAGTTTATCGGTCAGCGGAAACACCATATATTTT.

This chain connects TRBV7-9 to TRBJ1-1, with D maybe TRBD1 (5 bases). The CDR3 extends over 13 amino acids. Trimming took 5 bases from V and 8 from J, leaving 15 bases between them. Germline V gene lookup returns CDR1 SEHNR and CDR2 FQNEAQ (reference sequence). The CDR3 sequence: CASSPTEGTEAFF. The CDR3 DNA is TGTGCCAGCAGCCCAACGGAAGGGACCGAAGCTTTCTTT.

V and J are TRBV5-6 and TRBJ1-2, with a weak D call TRBD1 (5 bases). CDR3 length: 13 amino acids. CDR1 SGHDT and CDR2 YYEEEE come from the germline V gene. V was clipped by 0 bases and J by 8 bases, with 11 bases between them. The CDR3 DNA reads as TGTGCCAGCAGCTTGGCCAGGGAGGGGGGCTACACCTTC. Translation gives CASSLAREGGYTF.

The chain carries TRBV28 and TRBJ2-5; a weak D match, TRBD2 (5 bases). The CDR3 runs 12 residues. The V end was cut by 7 bases, the J end by 5 bases, with 11 bases between. Germline-derived CDR1 and CDR2 are MDHEN and SYDVKM. CDR3 residues: CASKEGKETQYF. Written as DNA, the CDR3 is TGTGCCAGCAAAGAGGGAAAGGAGACCCAGTACTTC. The full variable domain, rest sourced from reference TRBV28 and TRBJ2-5, is DVKVTQSSRYLVKRTGEKVFLECVQDMDHENMFWYRQDPGLGLRLIYFSYDVKMKEKGDIPEGYSVSREKKERFSLILESASTNQTSMYLCASKEGKETQYFGPGTRLLVL.

The chain carries TRBV20-1 and TRBJ1-1; unclear D gene. The V end was cut by 5 bases, the J end by 5 bases, with 9 bases between. CDR3 length equals 11 residues. Germline assignment: CDR1 DFQATT and CDR2 SNEGSKA (reference sequence). The CDR3 bases are TGCAGTGCTGGCCTAGGGACTGAAGCTTTCTTT. Amino acid sequence: CSAGLGTEAFF.

The chain is built from TRBV27 and TRBJ2-1, with TRBD2 matching 8 bases. Germline-derived CDR1 and CDR2 are MNHEY and SMNVEV (reference sequence). The CDR3 runs to 13 residues. The ends lost 7 bases at V and 3 bases at J; junction bases unmatched: 2. The DNA for the CDR3 is TGTGCCAGCACGGGGGGGGTCTACAATGAGCAGTTCTTC. Translating gives CASTGGVYNEQFF.

The gene calls are TRBV6-5 and TRBJ1-5; possible D gene TRBD1, 6 bases. Germline V gene sequence: CDR1 MNHEY, CDR2 SVGAGI. Trimming removed 5 bases from V and 7 bases from J, with 15 bases in between. CDR3 size: 14 residues. CDR3: CASSLVPQGQPQHF. The CDR3 region has the DNA TGTGCCAGCAGTCTGGTACCTCAGGGGCAGCCCCAGCATTTT.

The chain is built from TRBV19 and TRBJ1-5; no reliable D call. V shed 5 bases and J shed 9 bases, with 14 bases lying between them. The CDR3 covers 13 residues. Germline-derived CDR1 and CDR2 are LNHDA and SQIVND (reference sequence). The chain's CDR3 is CASSPGPRTPQHF. CDR3 nucleotide sequence: TGTGCCAGTAGTCCTGGGCCGAGAACGCCCCAGCATTTT.

This chain joins TRBV28 and TRBJ2-1; 8 positions agree with TRBD1. Germline V gives CDR1 MDHEN, CDR2 SYDVKM. V trimming: 4 bases; J trimming: 7 bases; junction bases outside the gene matches: 9. CDR3 size: 15 residues. This chain's CDR3 is CASSSTRQGKNEQFF. CDR3 nucleotides: TGTGCCAGCAGTTCTACCCGACAGGGGAAAAATGAGCAGTTCTTC.

The chain recombines TRBV6-1 with TRBJ1-5; D is perhaps TRBD1 (5 bases). Trimming pared 3 bases from V and 6 bases from J, leaving 15 bases between. The CDR3 spans 15 residues. The germline V gene encodes CDR1 MNHNS and CDR2 SASEGT. The CDR3 spells CASSDGGEYSQPQHF. As DNA, the CDR3 is TGTGCCAGCAGTGACGGGGGAGAGTACAGTCAGCCCCAGCATTTT.

The chain joins TRBV5-5 to TRBJ1-6; D is unresolved. The CDR3 is made up of 14 amino acids. The germline V gene has CDR1 SGHKS and CDR2 YYEKEE (reference sequence). Trimming pared 0 bases from V and 6 bases from J, leaving 7 bases between. CDR3 nucleotides: TGTGCCAGCAGCTTGGGGTTTAGTAATTCACCCCTCCACTTT. This translates into CASSLGFSNSPLHF.

The chain carries TRBV29-1 and TRBJ1-1; possible D gene TRBD1, 5 bases. CDR1 SQVTM and CDR2 ANQGSEA come from the germline V gene. The CDR3 extends over 14 amino acids. V lost 6 bases to trimming and J lost 1 base, with 15 bases between them. The CDR3 bases are TGCAGCGTGGGACGGGGGACGGCGAACACTGAAGCTTTCTTT. Protein: CSVGRGTANTEAFF.

V gene TRBV5-5 combines with J gene TRBJ1-1, with unresolved D. Trimming left V 0 bases short and J 2 bases short, with 8 bases between. CDR1 and CDR2 (germline): SGHKS, YYEKEE (reference sequence). There are 14 residues in the CDR3. The CDR3 DNA is TGTGCCAGCAGCTTGGCCGGCGGTAACACTGAAGCTTTCTTT. As protein: CASSLAGGNTEAFF.

The chain has TRBV9 and TRBJ1-5; D gene ambiguous. V was trimmed by 0 bases and J by 3 bases, leaving 7 bases between them. Germline V CDR1 and CDR2: SGDLS, YYNGEE. This CDR3 contains 14 residues. CDR3 protein: CASSVGQTNQPQHF. CDR3 nucleotides: TGTGCCAGCAGCGTAGGGCAGACCAATCAGCCCCAGCATTTT.